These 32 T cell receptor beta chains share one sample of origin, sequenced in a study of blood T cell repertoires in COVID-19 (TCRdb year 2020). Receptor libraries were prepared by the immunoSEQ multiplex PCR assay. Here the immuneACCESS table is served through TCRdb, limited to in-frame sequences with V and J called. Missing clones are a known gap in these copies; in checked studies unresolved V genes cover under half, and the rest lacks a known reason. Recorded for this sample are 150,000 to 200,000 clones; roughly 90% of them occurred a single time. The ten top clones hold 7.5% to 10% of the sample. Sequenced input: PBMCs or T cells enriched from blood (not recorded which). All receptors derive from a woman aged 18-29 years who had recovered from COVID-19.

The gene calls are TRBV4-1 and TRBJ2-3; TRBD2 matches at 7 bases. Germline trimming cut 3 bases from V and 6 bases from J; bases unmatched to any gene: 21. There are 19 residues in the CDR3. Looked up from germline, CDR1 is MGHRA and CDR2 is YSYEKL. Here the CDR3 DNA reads TGCGCCAGCAGCCAGGGTCGGGTCCTCTTCGAGGGAGGGAGGGATACGCAGTATTTT. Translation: CASSQGRVLFEGGRDTQYF.

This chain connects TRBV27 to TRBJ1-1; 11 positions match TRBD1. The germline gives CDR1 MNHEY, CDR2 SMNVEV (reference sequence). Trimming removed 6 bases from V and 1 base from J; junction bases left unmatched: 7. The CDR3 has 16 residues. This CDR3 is CASRPGTGGGNTEAFF. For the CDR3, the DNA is TGTGCCAGCAGGCCCGGGACAGGGGGAGGGAACACTGAAGCTTTCTTT.

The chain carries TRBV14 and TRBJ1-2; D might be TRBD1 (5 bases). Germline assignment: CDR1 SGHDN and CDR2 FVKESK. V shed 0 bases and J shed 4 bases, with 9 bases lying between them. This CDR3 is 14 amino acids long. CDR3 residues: CASSQDGRGYGYTF. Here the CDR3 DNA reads TGTGCCAGCAGCCAAGATGGGAGGGGCTATGGCTACACCTTC.

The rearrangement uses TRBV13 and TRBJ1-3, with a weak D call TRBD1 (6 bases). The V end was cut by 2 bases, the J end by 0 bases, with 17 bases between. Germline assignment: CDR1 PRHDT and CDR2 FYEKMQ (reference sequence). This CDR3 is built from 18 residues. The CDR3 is CASSLFAGALPSGNTIYF. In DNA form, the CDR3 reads TGTGCCAGCAGCTTATTCGCAGGGGCCCTTCCCTCTGGAAACACCATATATTTT.

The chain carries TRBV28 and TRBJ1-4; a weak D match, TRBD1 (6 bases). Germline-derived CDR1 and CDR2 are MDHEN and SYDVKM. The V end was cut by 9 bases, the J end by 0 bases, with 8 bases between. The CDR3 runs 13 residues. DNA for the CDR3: TGTGCCAGTTCAGGGGCAACTAATGAAAAACTGTTTTTT. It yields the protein CASSGATNEKLFF. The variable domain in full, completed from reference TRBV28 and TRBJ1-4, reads DVKVTQSSRYLVKRTGEKVFLECVQDMDHENMFWYRQDPGLGLRLIYFSYDVKMKEKGDIPEGYSVSREKKERFSLILESASTNQTSMYLCASSGATNEKLFFGSGTQLSVL.

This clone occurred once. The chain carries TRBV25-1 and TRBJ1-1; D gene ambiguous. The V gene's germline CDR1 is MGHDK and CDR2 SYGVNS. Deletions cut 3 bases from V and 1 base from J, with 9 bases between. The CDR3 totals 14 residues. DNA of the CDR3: TGTGCCAGCAGTGACCCCGGGAAGAACACTGAAGCTTTCTTT. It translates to CASSDPGKNTEAFF.

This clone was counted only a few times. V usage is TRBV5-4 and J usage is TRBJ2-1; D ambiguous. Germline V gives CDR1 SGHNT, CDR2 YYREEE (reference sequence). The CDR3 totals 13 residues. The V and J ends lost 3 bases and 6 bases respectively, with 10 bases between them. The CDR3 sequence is CASSSDIPNEQFF. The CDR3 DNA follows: TGTGCCAGCAGCTCAGACATACCCAATGAGCAGTTCTTC.

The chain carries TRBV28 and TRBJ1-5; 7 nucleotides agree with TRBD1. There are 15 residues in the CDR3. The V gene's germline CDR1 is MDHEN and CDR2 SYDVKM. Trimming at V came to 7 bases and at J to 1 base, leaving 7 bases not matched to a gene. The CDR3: CASTPGQRSNQPQHF. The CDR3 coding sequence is TGTGCCAGCACCCCGGGACAGCGGAGCAATCAGCCCCAGCATTTT.

The CDR3 spells CASSLLQGSGYTF. The DNA of the CDR3 is TGTGCCAGCAGCCTGCTTCAGGGCAGCGGCTACACCTTC. The gene calls are TRBV6-5 and TRBJ1-2; possible D gene TRBD1, 5 bases. The germline V gene has CDR1 MNHEY and CDR2 SVGAGI. The CDR3 length is 13 residues. Trimming cost V 6 bases and J 8 bases, with 16 bases left between them.

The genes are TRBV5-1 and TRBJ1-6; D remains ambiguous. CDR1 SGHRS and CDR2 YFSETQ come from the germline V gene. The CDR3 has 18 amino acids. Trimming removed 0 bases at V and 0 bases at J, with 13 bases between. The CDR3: CASSLVPGLISYNSPLHF. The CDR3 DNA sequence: TGCGCCAGCAGCTTGGTACCGGGGTTAATCTCCTATAATTCACCCCTCCACTTT.

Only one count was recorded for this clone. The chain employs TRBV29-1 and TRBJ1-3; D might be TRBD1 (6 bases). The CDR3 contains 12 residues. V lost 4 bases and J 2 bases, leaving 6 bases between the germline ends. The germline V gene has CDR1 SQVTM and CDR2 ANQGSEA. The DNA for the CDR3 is TGCAGCGTTGGACAGGCTGGAAACACCATATATTTT. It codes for CSVGQAGNTIYF. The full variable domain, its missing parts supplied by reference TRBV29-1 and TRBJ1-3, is SAVISQKPSRDICQRGTSLTIQCQVDSQVTMMFWYRQQPGQSLTLIATANQGSEATYESGFVIDKFPISRPNLTFSTLTVSNMSPEDSSIYLCSVGQAGNTIYFGEGSWLTVV.

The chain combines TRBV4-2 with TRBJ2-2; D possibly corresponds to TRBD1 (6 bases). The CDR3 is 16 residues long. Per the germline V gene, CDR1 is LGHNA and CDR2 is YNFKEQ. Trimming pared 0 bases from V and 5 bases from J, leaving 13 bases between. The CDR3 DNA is TGTGCCAGCAGCCAAGATGGGGACATCGCAACCGGGGAGCTGTTTTTT. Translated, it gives CASSQDGDIATGELFF.

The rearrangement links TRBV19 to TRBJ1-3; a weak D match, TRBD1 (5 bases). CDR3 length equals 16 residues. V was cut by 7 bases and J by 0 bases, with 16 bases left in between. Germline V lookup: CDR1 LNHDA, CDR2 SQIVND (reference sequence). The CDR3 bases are TGTGCCAGTAAGGAGGGGACGCGAGCCTCTGGAAACACCATATATTTT. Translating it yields CASKEGTRASGNTIYF.

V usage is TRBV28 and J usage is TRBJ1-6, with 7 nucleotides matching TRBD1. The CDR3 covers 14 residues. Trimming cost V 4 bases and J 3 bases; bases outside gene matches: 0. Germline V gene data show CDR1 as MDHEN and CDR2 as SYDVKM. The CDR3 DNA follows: TGTGCCAGCAGTTCAGGGGGCTATAATTCACCCCTCCACTTT. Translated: CASSSGGYNSPLHF.

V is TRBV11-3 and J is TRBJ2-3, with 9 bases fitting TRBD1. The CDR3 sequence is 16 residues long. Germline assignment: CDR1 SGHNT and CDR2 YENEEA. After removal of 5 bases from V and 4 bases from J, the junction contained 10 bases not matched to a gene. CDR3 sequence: CASSPRTGAGADTQYF. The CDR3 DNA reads TGTGCCAGCAGCCCAAGGACAGGGGCGGGCGCAGATACGCAGTATTTT.

CDR3 protein: CASSVIRPTGKLGEQYF. DNA for the CDR3: TGTGCCAGCAGCGTCATACGACCGACAGGGAAACTTGGTGAGCAGTACTTC. The chain is built from TRBV7-9 and TRBJ2-7; 7 nucleotides align to TRBD1. The germline CDR1 and CDR2 sequences are SEHNR and FQNEAQ (reference sequence). CDR3 length equals 17 residues. The V segment lost 5 bases and the J segment 7 bases; nucleotides outside the gene matches: 20.

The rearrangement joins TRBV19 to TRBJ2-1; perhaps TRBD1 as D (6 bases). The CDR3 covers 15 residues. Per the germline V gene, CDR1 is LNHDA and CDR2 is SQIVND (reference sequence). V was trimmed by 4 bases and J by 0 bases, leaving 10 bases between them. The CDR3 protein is CASSSAGVSYNEQFF. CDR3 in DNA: TGTGCCAGTAGTAGCGCAGGGGTCTCCTACAATGAGCAGTTCTTC.

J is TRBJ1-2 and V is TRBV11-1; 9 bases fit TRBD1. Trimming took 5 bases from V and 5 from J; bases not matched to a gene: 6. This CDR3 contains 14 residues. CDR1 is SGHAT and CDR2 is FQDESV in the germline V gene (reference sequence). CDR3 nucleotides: TGTGCCAGCAGCCGCCGACAGGGGGATTATGGCTACACCTTC. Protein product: CASSRRQGDYGYTF. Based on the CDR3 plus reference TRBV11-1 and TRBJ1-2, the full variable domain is EAEVAQSPRYKITEKSQAVAFWCDPISGHATLYWYRQILGQGPELLVQFQDESVVDDSQLPKDRFSAERLKGVDSTLKIQPAELGDSAMYLCASSRRQGDYGYTFGSGTRLTVV.

CDR3 residues: CASSRQRGFSYEQYF. The DNA of the CDR3 is TGTGCCAGCAGCCGGCAGCGGGGGTTCTCCTACGAGCAGTACTTC. The J gene is TRBJ2-7, the V gene TRBV3-1 (or the pseudogene TRBV3-2); 8 nucleotides agree with TRBD2. Trimming removed 4 bases from V and 0 bases from J; junction bases left unmatched: 5. This CDR3 is 15 amino acids long. Germline-derived CDR1 and CDR2 are LGHDT and YNNKEL (reference sequence).

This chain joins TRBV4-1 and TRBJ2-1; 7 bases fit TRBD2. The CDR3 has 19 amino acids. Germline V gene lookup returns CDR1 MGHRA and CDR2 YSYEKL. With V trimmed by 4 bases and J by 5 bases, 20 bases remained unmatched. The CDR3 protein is CASSLGLTAGPLIHNEQFF. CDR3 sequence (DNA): TGCGCCAGCAGCCTCGGCTTGACAGCGGGGCCCCTGATTCACAATGAGCAGTTCTTC.

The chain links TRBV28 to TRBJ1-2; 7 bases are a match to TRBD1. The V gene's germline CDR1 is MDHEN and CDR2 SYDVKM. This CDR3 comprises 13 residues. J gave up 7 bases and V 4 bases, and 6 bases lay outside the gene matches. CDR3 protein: CASSWQGEGGYTF. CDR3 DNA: TGTGCCAGCAGTTGGCAGGGGGAAGGTGGCTACACCTTC.

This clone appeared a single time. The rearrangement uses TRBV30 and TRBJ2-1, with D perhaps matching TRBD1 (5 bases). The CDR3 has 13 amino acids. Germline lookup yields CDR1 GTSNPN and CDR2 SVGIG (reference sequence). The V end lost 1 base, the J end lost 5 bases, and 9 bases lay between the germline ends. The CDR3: CAWSAGPNNEQFF. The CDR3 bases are TGTGCCTGGAGTGCAGGGCCTAACAATGAGCAGTTCTTC.

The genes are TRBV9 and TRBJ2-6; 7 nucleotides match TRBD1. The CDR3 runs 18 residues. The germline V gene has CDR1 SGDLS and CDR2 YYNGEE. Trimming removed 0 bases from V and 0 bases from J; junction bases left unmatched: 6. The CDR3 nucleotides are TGTGCCAGCAGCGTAGGGGGGACAGTATACTCTGGGGCCAACGTCCTGACTTTC. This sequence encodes CASSVGGTVYSGANVLTF.

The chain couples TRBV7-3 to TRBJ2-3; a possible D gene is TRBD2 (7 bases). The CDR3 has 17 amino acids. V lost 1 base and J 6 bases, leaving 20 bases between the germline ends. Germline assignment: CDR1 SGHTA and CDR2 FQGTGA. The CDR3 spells CASSLKRRGLWRDTQYF. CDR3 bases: TGTGCCAGCAGCTTAAAGAGGCGGGGGCTGTGGAGGGATACGCAGTATTTT. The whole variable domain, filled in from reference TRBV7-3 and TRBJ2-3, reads GAGVSQTPSNKVTEKGKYVELRCDPISGHTALYWYRQSLGQGPEFLIYFQGTGAADDSGLPNDRFFAVRPEGSVSTLKIQRTERGDSAVYLCASSLKRRGLWRDTQYFGPGTRLTVL.

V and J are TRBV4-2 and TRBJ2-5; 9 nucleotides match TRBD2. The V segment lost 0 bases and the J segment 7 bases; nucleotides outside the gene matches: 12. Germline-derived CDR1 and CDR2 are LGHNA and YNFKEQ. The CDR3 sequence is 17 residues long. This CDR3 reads CASSQDLASGTPRTQYF. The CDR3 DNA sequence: TGTGCCAGCAGCCAAGACTTGGCTAGCGGGACCCCGCGGACCCAGTACTTC.

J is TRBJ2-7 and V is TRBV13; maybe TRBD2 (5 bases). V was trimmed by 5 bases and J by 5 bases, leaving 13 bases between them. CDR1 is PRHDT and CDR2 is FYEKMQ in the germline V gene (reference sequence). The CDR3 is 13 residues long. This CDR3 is CASSPGSADEQYF. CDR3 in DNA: TGTGCCAGCAGCCCGGGATCGGCCGACGAGCAGTACTTC.

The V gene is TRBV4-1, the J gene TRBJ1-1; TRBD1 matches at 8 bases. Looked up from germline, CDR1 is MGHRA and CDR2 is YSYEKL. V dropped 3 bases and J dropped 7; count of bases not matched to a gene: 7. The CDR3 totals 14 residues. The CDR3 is CASSHAGQVIEAFF. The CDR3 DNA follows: TGCGCCAGCAGCCATGCGGGACAGGTGATTGAAGCTTTCTTT.

The DNA for the CDR3 is TGTGCCAGCAGTCATCGGGACAGGGGAAATTCACCCCTCCACTTT. Protein: CASSHRDRGNSPLHF. This sequence joins TRBV6-5 and TRBJ1-6; 10 positions agree with TRBD1. The CDR3 runs 15 residues. Trimming took 5 bases from V and 7 from J; bases not matched to a gene: 5. CDR1 and CDR2 (germline): MNHEY, SVGAGI.

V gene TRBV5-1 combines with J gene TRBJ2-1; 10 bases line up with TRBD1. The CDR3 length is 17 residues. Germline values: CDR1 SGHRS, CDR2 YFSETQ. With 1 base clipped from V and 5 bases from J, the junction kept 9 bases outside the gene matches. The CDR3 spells CASSLRRDRGPNNEQFF. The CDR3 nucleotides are TGCGCCAGCAGCTTGAGAAGGGACAGGGGACCCAACAATGAGCAGTTCTTC.

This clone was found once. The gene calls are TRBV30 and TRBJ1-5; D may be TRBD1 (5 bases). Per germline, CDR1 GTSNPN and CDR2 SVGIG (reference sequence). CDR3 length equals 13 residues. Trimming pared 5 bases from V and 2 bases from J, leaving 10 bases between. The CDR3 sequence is CAWDKGGNQPQHF. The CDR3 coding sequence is TGTGCCTGGGATAAAGGGGGCAATCAGCCCCAGCATTTT.

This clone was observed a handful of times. The CDR3 region has the DNA TGTGCCAGCAGCTTTTCGGGCGGGGTAAGCACAGATACGCAGTATTTT. Amino acids: CASSFSGGVSTDTQYF. This chain joins TRBV11-2 and TRBJ2-3, with D possibly matching TRBD2 (6 bases). Trimming took 3 bases from V and 0 from J, leaving 13 bases between them. Germline lookup yields CDR1 SGHAT and CDR2 FQNNGV. The CDR3 spans 16 residues.

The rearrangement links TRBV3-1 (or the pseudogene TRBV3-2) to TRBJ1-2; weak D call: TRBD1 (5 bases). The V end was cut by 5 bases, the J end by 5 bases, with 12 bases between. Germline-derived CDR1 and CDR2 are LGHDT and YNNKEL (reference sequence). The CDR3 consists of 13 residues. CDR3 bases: TGTGCCAGCAGCTCTCGAGCAGGGTATGGCTACACCTTC. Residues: CASSSRAGYGYTF.